The TCR beta chain under discussion was sequenced for a study of lymphopenia after photon versus proton radiotherapy. CDR1 and CDR2 (germline): SEHNR, FQNEAQ (reference sequence). V was shortened by 1 base and J by 4 bases, with 13 bases between the two germline ends. The CDR3 is made up of 15 amino acids. Findings and caveats of the study: Authors raise, but do not show, better survival with proton therapy. Under photons, naive T cells and diversity fell while effector/memory populations rose.

Profiled with immunoSEQ multiplex PCR; TCRdb holds only in-frame clones, not every one. The sample contains some 170,000 clones, less than 90% of which appear only once. As to this clone: Its antigen remains unknown.

The receptor comes from a man aged 45 to 65 with gastric cancer. V is TRBV7-9 and J is TRBJ1-1; D perhaps matches TRBD1 (5 bases). Here the sequenced sample was peripheral blood, taken from a patient treated with photon-based radiotherapy. This chain's CDR3 is CASSLGTGGGTEAFF. CDR3 nucleotide sequence: TGTGCCAGCAGCTTAGGGACGGGGGGAGGCACTGAAGCTTTCTTT.